Included here is one T cell receptor (beta chain) sequence, with context. Residents of about two dozen US areas, aged 18 to 89 years, made up the participants. These data are taken from a study of blood T cell repertoires in COVID-19. This CDR3 spans 13 amino acids. Germline V gene sequence: CDR1 LGHDT, CDR2 YNNKEL (reference sequence). V dropped 3 bases and J dropped 3 bases, with 8 bases sitting between them. The method was immunoSEQ multiplex PCR; TCRdb's version includes in-frame clones alone and lacks a portion of them. The sample has hundreds of thousands of clones; roughly nine tenths are singletons.

The sample comprised PBMCs or T cells enriched from blood (not recorded which). V usage is TRBV3-1 (or the pseudogene TRBV3-2) and J usage is TRBJ2-5; possible D gene TRBD1, 6 bases. The sequence was collected from a woman aged 25-40 years who had recovered from COVID-19. Written as DNA, the CDR3 is TGTGCCAGCAGCCATTCAGGGGAAGAGACCCAGTACTTC. It yields the protein CASSHSGEETQYF.